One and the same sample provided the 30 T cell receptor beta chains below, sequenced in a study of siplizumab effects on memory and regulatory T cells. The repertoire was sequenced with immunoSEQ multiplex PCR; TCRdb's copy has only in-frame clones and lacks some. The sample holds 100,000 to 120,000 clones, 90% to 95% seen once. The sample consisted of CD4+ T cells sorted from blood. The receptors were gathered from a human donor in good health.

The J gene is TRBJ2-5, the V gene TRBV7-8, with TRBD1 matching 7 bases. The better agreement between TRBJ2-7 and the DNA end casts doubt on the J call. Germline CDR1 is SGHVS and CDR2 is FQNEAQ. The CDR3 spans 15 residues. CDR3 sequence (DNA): TGTGCCAGCAGCTTAGGTGGTCAGGGGGCCTACGAGCAGTACTTC. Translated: CASSLGGQGAYEQYF.

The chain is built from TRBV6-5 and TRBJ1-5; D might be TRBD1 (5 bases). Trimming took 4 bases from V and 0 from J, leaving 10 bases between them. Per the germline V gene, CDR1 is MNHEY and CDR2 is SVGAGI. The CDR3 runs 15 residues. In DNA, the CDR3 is TGTGCCAGCAGTTCGGGACTTCATAGCAATCAGCCCCAGCATTTT. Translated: CASSSGLHSNQPQHF.

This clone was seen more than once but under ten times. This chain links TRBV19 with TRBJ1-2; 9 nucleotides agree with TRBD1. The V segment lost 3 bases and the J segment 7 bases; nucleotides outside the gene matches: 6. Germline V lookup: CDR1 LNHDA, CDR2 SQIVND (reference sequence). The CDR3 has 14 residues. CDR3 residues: CASSMVDRGPGYTF. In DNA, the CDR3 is TGTGCCAGTAGTATGGTGGACAGGGGACCTGGCTACACCTTC. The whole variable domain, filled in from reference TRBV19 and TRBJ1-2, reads DGGITQSPKYLFRKEGQNVTLSCEQNLNHDAMYWYRQDPGQGLRLIYYSQIVNDFQKGDIAEGYSVSREKKESFPLTVTSAQKNPTAFYLCASSMVDRGPGYTFGSGTRLTVV.

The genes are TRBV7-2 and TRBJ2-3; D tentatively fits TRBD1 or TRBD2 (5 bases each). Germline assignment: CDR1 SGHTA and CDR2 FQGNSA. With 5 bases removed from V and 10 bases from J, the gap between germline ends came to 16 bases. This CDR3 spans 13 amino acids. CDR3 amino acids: CASSLGQRKAQYF. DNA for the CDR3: TGTGCCAGCAGCCTGGGGCAGCGGAAGGCGCAGTATTTT.

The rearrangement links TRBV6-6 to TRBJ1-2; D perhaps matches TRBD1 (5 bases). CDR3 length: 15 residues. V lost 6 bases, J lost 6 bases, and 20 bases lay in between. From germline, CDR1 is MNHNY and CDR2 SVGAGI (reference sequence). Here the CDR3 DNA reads TGTGCCAGCAGGGACACGGGCCAGATGGGTAATGGCTACACCTTC. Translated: CASRDTGQMGNGYTF.

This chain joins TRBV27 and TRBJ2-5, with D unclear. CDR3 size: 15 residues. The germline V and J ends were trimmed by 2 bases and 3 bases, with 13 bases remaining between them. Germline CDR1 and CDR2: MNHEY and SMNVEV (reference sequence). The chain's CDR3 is CASSLRGRAEETQYF. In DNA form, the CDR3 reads TGTGCCAGCAGTTTACGCGGTAGGGCGGAAGAGACCCAGTACTTC.

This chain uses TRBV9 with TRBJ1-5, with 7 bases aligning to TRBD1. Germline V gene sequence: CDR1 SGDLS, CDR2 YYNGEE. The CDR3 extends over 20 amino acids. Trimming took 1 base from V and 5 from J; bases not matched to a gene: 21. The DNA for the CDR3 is TGTGCCAGCAGCGTAAGGGGGCCCCCGGGAAAGAATTTCGGAGATCAGCCCCAGCATTTT. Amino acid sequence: CASSVRGPPGKNFGDQPQHF.

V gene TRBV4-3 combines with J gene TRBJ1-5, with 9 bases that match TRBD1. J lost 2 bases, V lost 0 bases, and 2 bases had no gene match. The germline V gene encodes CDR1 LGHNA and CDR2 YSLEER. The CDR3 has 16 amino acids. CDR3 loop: CASSQDWDRGNQPQHF. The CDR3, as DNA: TGCGCCAGCAGCCAAGATTGGGACAGGGGCAATCAGCCCCAGCATTTT.

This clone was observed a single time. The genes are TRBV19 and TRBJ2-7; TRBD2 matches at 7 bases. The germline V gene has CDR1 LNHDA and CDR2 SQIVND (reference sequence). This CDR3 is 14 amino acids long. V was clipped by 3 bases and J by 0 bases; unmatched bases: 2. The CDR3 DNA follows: TGTGCCAGTAGTATGACTAGCAACTCCTACGAGCAGTACTTC. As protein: CASSMTSNSYEQYF.

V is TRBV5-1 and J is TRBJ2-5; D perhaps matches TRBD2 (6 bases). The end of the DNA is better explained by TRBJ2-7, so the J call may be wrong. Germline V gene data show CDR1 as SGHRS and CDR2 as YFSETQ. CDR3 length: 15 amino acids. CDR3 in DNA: TGCGCCAGCAGCTTGGCTAGCGCACTGTCCTACGAGCAGTACTTC. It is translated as CASSLASALSYEQYF.

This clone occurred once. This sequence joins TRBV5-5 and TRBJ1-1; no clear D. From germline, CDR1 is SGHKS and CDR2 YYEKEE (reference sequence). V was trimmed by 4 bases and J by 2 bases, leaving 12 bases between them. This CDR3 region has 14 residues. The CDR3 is CASSRRPFNTEAFF. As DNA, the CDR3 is TGTGCCAGCAGCCGACGGCCATTTAACACTGAAGCTTTCTTT.

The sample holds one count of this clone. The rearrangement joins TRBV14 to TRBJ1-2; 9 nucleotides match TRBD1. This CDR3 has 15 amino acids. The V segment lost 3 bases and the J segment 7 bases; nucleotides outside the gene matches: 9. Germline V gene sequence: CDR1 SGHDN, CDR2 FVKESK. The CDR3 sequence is CASSQTGTGSGGYTF. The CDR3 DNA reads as TGTGCCAGCAGCCAGACCGGGACAGGGTCCGGTGGCTACACCTTC.

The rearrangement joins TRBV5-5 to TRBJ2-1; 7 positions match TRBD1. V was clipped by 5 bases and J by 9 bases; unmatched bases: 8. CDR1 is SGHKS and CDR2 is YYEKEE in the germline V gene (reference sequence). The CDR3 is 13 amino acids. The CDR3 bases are TGTGCCAGCAGTCAAACAGGGGTGAGTGAGCAGTTCTTC. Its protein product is CASSQTGVSEQFF.

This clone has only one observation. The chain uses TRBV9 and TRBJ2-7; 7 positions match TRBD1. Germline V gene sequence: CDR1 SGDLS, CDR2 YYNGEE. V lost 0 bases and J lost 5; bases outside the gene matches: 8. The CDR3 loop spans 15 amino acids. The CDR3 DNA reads TGTGCCAGCAGCGTAGCAGGGGGACATAGCGACGAGCAGTACTTC. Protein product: CASSVAGGHSDEQYF.

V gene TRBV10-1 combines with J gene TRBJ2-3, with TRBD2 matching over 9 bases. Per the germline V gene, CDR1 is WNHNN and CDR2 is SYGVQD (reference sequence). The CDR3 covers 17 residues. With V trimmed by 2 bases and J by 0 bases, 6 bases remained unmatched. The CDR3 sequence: CASSEPSGGLSTDTQYF. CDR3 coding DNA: TGCGCCAGCAGTGAGCCCAGCGGGGGGCTGAGCACAGATACGCAGTATTTT.

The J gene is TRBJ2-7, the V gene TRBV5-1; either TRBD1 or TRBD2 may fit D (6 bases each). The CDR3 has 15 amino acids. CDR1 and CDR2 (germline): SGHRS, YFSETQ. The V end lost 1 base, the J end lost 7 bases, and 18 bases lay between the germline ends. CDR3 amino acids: CASSLFETGAREQYF. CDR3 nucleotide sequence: TGCGCCAGCAGCTTGTTCGAGACGGGGGCGCGAGAGCAGTACTTC. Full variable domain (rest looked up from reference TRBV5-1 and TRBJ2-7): KAGVTQTPRYLIKTRGQQVTLSCSPISGHRSVSWYQQTPGQGLQFLFEYFSETQRNKGNFPGRFSGRQFSNSRSEMNVSTLELGDSALYLCASSLFETGAREQYFGPGTRLTVT.

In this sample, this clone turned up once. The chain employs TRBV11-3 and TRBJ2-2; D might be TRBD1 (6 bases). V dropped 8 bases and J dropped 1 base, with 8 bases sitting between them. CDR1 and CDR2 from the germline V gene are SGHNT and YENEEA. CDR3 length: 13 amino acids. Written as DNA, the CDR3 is TGTGCCAGCGGGACACAGAACACCGGGGAGCTGTTTTTT. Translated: CASGTQNTGELFF.

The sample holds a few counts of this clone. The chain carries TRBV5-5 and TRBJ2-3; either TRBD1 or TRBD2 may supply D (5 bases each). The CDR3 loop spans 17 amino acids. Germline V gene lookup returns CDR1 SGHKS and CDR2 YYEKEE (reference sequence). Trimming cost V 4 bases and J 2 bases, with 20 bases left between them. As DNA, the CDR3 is TGTGCCAGCAGCGCTACGCCGGGTCGAGGGGCCACAGATACGCAGTATTTT. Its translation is CASSATPGRGATDTQYF.

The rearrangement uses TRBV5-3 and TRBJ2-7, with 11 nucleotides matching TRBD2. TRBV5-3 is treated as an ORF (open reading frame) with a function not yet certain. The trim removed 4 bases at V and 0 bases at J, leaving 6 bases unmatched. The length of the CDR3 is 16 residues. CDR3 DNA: TGTGCCAGAAGCGAGAGACTAGCGGGGAGCTCCTACGAGCAGTACTTC. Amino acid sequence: CARSERLAGSSYEQYF.

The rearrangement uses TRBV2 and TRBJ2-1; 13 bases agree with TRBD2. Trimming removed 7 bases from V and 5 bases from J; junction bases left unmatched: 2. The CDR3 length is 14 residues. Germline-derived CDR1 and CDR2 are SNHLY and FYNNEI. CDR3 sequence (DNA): TGTGCCAGCAAAGGACTAGCGGGGGACAATGAGCAGTTCTTC. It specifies CASKGLAGDNEQFF.

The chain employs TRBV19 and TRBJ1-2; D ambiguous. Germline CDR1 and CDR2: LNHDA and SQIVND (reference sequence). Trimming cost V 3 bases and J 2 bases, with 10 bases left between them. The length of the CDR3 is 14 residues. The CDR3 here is CASSIWRANYGYTF. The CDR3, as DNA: TGTGCCAGTAGTATTTGGAGGGCCAACTATGGCTACACCTTC.

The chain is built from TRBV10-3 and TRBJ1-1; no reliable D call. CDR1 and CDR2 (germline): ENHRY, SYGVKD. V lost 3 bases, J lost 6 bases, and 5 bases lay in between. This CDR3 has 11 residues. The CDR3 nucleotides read TGTGCCATCAGTGACCCTCCTGAAGCTTTCTTT. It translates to CAISDPPEAFF.

DNA of the CDR3: TGTGCCAGCAGTATCACAGGCTCTGGGGCCAACGTCCTGACTTTC. Protein: CASSITGSGANVLTF. The chain has TRBV25-1 and TRBJ2-6, with D perhaps TRBD1 (5 bases). Germline lookup yields CDR1 MGHDK and CDR2 SYGVNS. The CDR3 has 15 amino acids. The germline V and J ends were trimmed by 5 bases and 0 bases, with 8 bases remaining between them.

CDR3: CASSLGAGFGYTF. CDR3 sequence (DNA): TGTGCCAGCAGCTTAGGTGCTGGGTTTGGCTACACCTTC. The V call is TRBV7-2, the J call TRBJ1-2; D gene unclear. This CDR3 spans 13 amino acids. With 1 base removed from V and 7 bases from J, the gap between germline ends came to 10 bases. Germline values: CDR1 SGHTA, CDR2 FQGNSA. Looking up the rest from reference TRBV7-2 and TRBJ1-2 gives the full variable domain: GAGVSQSPSNKVTEKGKDVELRCDPISGHTALYWYRQSLGQGLEFLIYFQGNSAPDKSGLPSDRFSAERTGGSVSTLTIQRTQQEDSAVYLCASSLGAGFGYTFGSGTRLTVV.

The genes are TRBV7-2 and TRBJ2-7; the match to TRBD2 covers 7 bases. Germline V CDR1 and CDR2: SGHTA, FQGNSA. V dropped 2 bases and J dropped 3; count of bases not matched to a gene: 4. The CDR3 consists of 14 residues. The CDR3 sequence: CASSLLPSGYEQYF. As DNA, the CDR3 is TGTGCCAGCAGCTTACTGCCTAGCGGCTACGAGCAGTACTTC. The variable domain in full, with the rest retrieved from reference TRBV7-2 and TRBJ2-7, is GAGVSQSPSNKVTEKGKDVELRCDPISGHTALYWYRQSLGQGLEFLIYFQGNSAPDKSGLPSDRFSAERTGGSVSTLTIQRTQQEDSAVYLCASSLLPSGYEQYFGPGTRLTVT.

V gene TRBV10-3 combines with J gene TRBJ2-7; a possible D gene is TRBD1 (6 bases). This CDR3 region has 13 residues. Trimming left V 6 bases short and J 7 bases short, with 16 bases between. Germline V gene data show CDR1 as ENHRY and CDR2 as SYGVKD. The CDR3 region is CAIREALQGEQYF. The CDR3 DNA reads TGTGCCATCAGAGAAGCACTTCAGGGGGAGCAGTACTTC.

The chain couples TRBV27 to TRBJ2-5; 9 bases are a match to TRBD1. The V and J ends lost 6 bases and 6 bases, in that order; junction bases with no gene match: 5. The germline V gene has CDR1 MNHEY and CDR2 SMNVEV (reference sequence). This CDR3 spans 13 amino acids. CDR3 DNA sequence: TGTGCCAGCAGGGGGACAGGGAGGAAGACCCAGTACTTC. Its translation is CASRGTGRKTQYF.

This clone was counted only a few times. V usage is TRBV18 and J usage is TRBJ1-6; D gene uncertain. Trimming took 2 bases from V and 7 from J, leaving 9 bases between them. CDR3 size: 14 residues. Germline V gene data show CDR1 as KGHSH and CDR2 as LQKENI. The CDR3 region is CASSPARANSPLHF. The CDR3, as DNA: TGTGCCAGCTCACCAGCCAGAGCCAATTCACCCCTCCACTTT.

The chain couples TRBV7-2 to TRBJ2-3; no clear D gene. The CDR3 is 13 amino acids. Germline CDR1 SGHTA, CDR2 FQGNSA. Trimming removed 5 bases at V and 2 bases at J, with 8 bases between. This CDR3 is CASSPDNTDTQYF. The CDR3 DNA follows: TGTGCCAGCAGCCCTGACAACACAGATACGCAGTATTTT.

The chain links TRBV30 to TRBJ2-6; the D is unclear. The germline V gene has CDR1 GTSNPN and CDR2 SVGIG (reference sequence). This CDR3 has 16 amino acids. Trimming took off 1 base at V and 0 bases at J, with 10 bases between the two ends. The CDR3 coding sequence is TGTGCCTGGAGTGCCCTTAAATTCTCTGGGGCCAACGTCCTGACTTTC. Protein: CAWSALKFSGANVLTF.